The text below deals with one T cell receptor (beta chain). Its antigen is unidentified. This specimen belongs to a study of blood T cells in healthy people across ages. The study, taken as a whole, reports: Observed TCR beta diversity per million T cells went down as age went up. This fall followed a roughly linear course with age. The lack of PBMC sorting stopped any conclusive naive versus antigen-experienced comparison.

A sample-barcoded 5' primer and a J-beta primer mix were used in a second PCR of about 6 to 11 cycles. MiXCR, run by TCRdb on the 5' RACE reads, gives a single entry per CDR3 protein. The sample has some 760,000 distinct CDR3 sequences; 25% are singletons. These records were also assigned to another study, of T cells of mothers and their children.

The source material was blood. The TCR comes from a boy between 10 and 17 years old in good health.

The CDR3, as DNA: TGCAGTGCCCAGCGGGGGGGATCCACCGGGGAGCTGTTTTTT. The encoded protein is CSAQRGGSTGELFF. The V and J genes are TRBV20-1 and TRBJ2-2; 10 bases map to TRBD2. The V gene end was trimmed by 6 bases and the J gene end by 4 bases; junction bases not matched to a gene: 5. The CDR3 runs to 14 residues. Germline V gene lookup returns CDR1 DFQATT and CDR2 SNEGSKA (reference sequence).